What follows describes a single T cell receptor beta chain. Its antigen is not identified. The data belong to a study of beta chain features in type 1 diabetes. General observations from the study: Type 1 diabetes patients had TCRB CDR3s that were shorter (moderately but significantly so) in all four CD4+ subsets.

The CDR3 totals 17 residues. CDR1 is SGHDT, CDR2 YYEEEE, per germline. V lost 4 bases, J lost 3 bases, and 9 bases stayed unmatched. As every portion of the isolated RNA was reverse transcribed, the sequencing read expressed TCRB transcripts. Produced via immunoSEQ multiplex PCR; TCRdb's table is partial and in-frame only. The sample comprises more than 300,000 clones, around 10% of which are singletons, and 0.45% to 0.65% rests with the top ten. Sorting of CD4+ naive, central memory, regulatory and stem cell-like memory cells was performed via CD45RO/CCR7/CD25/CD127/CD95/CD27. Sequencing was performed on central memory CD4+ T cells from blood. The TCR sequence derives from a man aged 30 to 39 with type 1 diabetes. The chain uses TRBV5-6 and TRBJ2-5; 13 bases line up with TRBD2. The CDR3 sequence: CASSSTSGRASEETQYF. CDR3 DNA: TGTGCCAGCAGCAGTACTAGCGGGAGGGCCTCAGAAGAGACCCAGTACTTC.